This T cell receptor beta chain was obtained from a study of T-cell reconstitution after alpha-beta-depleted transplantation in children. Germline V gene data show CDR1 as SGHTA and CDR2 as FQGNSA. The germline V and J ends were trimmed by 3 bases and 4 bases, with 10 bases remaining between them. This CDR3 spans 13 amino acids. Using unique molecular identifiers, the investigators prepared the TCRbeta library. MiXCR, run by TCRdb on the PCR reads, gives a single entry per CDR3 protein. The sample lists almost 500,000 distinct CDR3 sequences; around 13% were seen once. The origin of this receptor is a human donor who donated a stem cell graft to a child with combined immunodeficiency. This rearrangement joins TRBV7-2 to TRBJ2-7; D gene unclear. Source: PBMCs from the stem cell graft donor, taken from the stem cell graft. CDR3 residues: CASSFDAKYEQYF. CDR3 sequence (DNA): TGTGCCAGCAGCTTCGACGCAAAGTACGAGCAGTACTTC.